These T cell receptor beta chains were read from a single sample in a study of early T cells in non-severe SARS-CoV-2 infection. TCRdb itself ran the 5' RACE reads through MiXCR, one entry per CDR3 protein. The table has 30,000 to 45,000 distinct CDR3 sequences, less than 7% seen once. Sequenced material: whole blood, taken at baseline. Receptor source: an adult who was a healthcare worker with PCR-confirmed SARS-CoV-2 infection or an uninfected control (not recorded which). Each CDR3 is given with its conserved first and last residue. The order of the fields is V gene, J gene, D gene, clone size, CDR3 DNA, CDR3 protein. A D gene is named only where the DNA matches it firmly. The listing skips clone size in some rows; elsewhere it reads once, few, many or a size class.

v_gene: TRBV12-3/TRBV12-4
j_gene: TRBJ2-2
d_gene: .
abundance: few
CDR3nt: TGTGCCAGCTCCTTGGGGCGAAACACCGGGGAGCTGTTTTTT
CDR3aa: CASSLGRNTGELFF

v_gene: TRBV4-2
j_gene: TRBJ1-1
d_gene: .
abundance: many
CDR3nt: TGTGCCAGCAGCCAAGGTGGTCACTTCAGTGAAGCTTTCTTT
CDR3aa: CASSQGGHFSEAFF

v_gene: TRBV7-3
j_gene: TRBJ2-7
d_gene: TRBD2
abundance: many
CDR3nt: TGTGCCAGCAGCTTACTAGCGGGGAGCTCCTACGAGCAGTACTTC
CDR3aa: CASSLLAGSSYEQYF

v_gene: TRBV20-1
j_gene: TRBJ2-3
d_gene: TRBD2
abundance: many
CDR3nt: TGCAGTGCTAGAGGAGTTAGCGGGGGTACAGATACGCAGTATTTT
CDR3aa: CSARGVSGGTDTQYF

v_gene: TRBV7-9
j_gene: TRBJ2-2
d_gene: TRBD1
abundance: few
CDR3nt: TGTGCCAGCAGGCGAACAGGGGGAAACACCGGGGAGCTGTTTTTT
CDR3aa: CASRRTGGNTGELFF

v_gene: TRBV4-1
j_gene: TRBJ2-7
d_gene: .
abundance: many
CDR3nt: TGCGCCAGCAACGCTCCGGGGTCCGAAGAGCAGTACTTC
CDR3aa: CASNAPGSEEQYF

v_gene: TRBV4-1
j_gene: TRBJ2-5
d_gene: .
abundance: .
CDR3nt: TGCGCCAGCAGCCAAGTACCGGCAGCGTACCAAGAGACCCAGTACTTC
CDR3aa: CASSQVPAAYQETQYF

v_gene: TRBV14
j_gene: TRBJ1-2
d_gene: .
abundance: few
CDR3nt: TGTGCCAGCAGCCAAGATCGCGGCAACATTAGAGGCTACACCTTC
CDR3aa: CASSQDRGNIRGYTF

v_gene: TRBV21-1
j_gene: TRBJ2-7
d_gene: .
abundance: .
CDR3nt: TGTGCCAGCAGACCCCTGGACAGGGGGGACGAGCAGTACTTC
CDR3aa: CASRPLDRGDEQYF

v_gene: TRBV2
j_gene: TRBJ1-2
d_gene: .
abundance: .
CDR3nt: TGTGCCAGCGGTTTGTCGAGCTACACCTTC
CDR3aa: CASGLSSYTF

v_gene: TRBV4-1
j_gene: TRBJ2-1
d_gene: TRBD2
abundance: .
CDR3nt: TGCGCCAGCAGCCAGCCTAGCGGGGGCCACTACAATGAGCAGTTCTTC
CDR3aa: CASSQPSGGHYNEQFF

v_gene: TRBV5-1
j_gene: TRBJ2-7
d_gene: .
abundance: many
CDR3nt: TGCGCCAGCAGCCAGACGACGGGCTACGAGCAGTACTTC
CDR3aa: CASSQTTGYEQYF

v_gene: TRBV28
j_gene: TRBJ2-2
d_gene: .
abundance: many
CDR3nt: TGTGCCAGCAGTTTGTTTGAAGGGGCGACTAGGACCGGGGAGCTGTTTTTT
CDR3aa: CASSLFEGATRTGELFF

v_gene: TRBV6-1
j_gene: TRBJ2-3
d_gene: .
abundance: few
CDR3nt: TGTGCCAGCTGGAGCAGGGGGGCGGATACGCAGTATTTT
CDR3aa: CASWSRGADTQYF

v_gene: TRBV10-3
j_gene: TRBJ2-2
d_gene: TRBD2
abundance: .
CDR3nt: TGTGCCATCACCTCCCAGACTAGCGGGGTGAACACCGGGGAGCTGTTTTTT
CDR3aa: CAITSQTSGVNTGELFF

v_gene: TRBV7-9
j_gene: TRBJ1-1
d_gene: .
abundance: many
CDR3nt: TGTGCCAGCAGCTTAAGTACTGAAGCTTTCTTT
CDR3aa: CASSLSTEAFF

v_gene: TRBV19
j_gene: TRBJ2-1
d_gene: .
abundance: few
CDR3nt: TGTGCCAGTAGTGATTGGGGCCCGGGTTACAATGAGCAGTTCTTC
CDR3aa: CASSDWGPGYNEQFF

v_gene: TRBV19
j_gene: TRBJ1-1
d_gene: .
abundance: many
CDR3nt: TGTGCCAGTAAGCAGGGAAACACTGAAGCTTTCTTT
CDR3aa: CASKQGNTEAFF

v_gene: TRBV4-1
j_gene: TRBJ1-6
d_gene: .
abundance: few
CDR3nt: TGCGCCAGCAGCCAAGGTGGCGAACCCCTCCACTTT
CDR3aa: CASSQGGEPLHF

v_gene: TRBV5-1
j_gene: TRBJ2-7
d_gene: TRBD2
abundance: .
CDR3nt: TGCGCCAGCGGCCTTTCTAGCGGGGAGCTTTACGAGCAGTACTTC
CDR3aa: CASGLSSGELYEQYF

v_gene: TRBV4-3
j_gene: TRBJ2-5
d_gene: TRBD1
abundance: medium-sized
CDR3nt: TGCGCCAGCAGCCGGACCTTGGACAGGGCCGAGACCCAGTACTTC
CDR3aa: CASSRTLDRAETQYF

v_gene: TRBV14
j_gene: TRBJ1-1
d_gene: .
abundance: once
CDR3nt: TGTGCCAGCAGCCAAGAGCTCAACACTGAAGCTTTCTTT
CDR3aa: CASSQELNTEAFF

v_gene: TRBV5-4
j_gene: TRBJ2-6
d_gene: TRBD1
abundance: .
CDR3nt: TGTGCCAGCAGCCGGGACAGCTCCTCTGGGGCCAACGTCCTGACTTTC
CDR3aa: CASSRDSSSGANVLTF

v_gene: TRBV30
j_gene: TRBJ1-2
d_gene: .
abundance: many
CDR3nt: TGTGCCTGGAGTGTAAAATCCGCCGGCTACACCTTC
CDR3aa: CAWSVKSAGYTF

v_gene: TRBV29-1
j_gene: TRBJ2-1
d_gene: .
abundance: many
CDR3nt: TGCAGCGCCGACGTGGGGGCTAATGTGAATGAGCAGTTCTTC
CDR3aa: CSADVGANVNEQFF

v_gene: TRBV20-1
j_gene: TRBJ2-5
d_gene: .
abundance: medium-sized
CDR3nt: TGCAGTGCTCTATATAACCGGGACTTTGGAGAGACCCAGTACTTC
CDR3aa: CSALYNRDFGETQYF

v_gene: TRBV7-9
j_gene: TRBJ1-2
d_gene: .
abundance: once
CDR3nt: TGTGCCAGCAGTTGGGCCCACACGACCTCAAACTATGGCTACACCTTC
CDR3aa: CASSWAHTTSNYGYTF

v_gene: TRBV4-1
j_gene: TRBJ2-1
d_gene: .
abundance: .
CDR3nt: TGCGCCAGCAGCCAAGATCCCCCAGCGGAGGAAGACAATGAGCAGTTCTTC
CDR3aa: CASSQDPPAEEDNEQFF

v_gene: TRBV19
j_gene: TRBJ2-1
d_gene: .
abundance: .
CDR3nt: TGTGCCAGTAGTAAGCTCCAGCGGGCTAGTGAGCAGTTCTTC
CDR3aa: CASSKLQRASEQFF

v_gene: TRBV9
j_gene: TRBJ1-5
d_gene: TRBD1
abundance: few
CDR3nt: TGTGCCAGCAGCGTAGAGGACCCCGGGACAGACAATCAGCCCCAGCATTTT
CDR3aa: CASSVEDPGTDNQPQHF

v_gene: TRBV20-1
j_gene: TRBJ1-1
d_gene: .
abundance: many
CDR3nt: TGCAGTGCTAGAACAGTGGTCATGAACACTGAAGCTTTCTTT
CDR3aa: CSARTVVMNTEAFF

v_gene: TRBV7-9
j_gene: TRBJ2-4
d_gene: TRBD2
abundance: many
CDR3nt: TGTGCCAGCAGCTTAGTCCTAGCGGGATTCACCAAAAACATTCAGTACTTC
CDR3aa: CASSLVLAGFTKNIQYF

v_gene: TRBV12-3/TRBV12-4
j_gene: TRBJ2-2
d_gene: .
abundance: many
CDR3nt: TGTGCCAGCAGTTTAGTTAGCGGACCTTCTACCGGGGAGCTGTTTTTT
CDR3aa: CASSLVSGPSTGELFF

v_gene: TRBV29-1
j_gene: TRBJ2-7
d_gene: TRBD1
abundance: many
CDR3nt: TGCAGCGTGCCGGGACAGGGGGGGGCCTACGAGCAGTACTTC
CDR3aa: CSVPGQGGAYEQYF

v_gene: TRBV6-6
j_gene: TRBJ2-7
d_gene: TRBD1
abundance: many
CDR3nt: TGTGCCAGCAGTTACAGGGGACAGACCTACGAGCAGTACTTC
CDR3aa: CASSYRGQTYEQYF

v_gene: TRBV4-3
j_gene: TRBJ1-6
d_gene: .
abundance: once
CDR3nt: TGCGCCAGCAGCCAAGGACAGGCGTTGAGCTCCTATAATTCACCCCTCCACTTT
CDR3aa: CASSQGQALSSYNSPLHF

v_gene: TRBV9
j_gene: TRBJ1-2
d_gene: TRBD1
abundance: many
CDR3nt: TGTGCCAGCAGCTACATGGGGACAGCCAATGATTATGGCTACACCTTC
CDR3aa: CASSYMGTANDYGYTF

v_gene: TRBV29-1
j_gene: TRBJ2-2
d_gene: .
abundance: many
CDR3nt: TGCAGCGTTAGATATGGTCTGGTTTTGACCGGGGAGCTGTTTTTT
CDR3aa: CSVRYGLVLTGELFF

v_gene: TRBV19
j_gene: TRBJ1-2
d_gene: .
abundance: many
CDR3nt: TGTGCCAGTAGTAAATCAGGGATCTATGGCTACACCTTC
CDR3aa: CASSKSGIYGYTF

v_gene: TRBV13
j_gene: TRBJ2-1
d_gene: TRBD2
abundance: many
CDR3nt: TGTGCCAGCAGCTTCCGACTAGCGGGGTACAATGAGCAGTTCTTC
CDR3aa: CASSFRLAGYNEQFF

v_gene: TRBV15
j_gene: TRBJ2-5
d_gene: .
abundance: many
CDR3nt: TGTGCCACCAGCCCTCGGCGGGGCCCCATACAAGAGACCCAGTACTTC
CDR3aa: CATSPRRGPIQETQYF

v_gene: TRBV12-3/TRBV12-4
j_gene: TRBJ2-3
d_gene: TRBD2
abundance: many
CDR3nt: TGTGCCAGCAGTCCCGCCTGGACTAGCGGGACTAGCACAGATACGCAGTATTTT
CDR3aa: CASSPAWTSGTSTDTQYF

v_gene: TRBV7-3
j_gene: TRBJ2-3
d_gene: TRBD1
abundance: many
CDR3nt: TGTGCCAGCAGCCCCACAGGGGGCAGGGCGGCAGATACGCAGTATTTT
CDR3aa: CASSPTGGRAADTQYF

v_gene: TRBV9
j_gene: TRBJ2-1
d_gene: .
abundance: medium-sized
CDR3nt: TGTGCCAGCAGCGTAGGGGCTAGGAATGAGCAGTTCTTC
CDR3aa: CASSVGARNEQFF

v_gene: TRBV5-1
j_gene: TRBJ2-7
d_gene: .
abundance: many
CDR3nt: TGCGCCAGCAGAGATAGACCCCAGGGTTTCTACGAGCAGTACTTC
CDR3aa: CASRDRPQGFYEQYF

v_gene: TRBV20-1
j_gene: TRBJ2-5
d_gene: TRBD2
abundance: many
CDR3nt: TGCAGTGCGAAGAGACTAGCGGGAGGGTCAGAGACCCAGTACTTC
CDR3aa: CSAKRLAGGSETQYF